This is a list of T cell receptor beta chains from one sample in a study of blood T cells in healthy people across ages. TCRdb itself ran the 5' RACE reads through MiXCR, one entry per CDR3 protein. The table shows roughly 500,000 distinct CDR3 sequences, with approximately 25% occurring only once. Sample: blood. The origin of the receptors is a woman aged 70-85 years in good health. Each CDR3 is given with its conserved first and last residue. D genes are given only for firm matches. A row's size may be missing; if present it is once, few, many or a size class.

j_call d_call v_call clone_size cdr3_nt cdr3_aa
TRBJ1-1 - TRBV20-1 few TGCAGTGCTATCGCTCGGAGGACTGAAGCTTTCTTT CSAIARRTEAFF
TRBJ1-2 - TRBV2 - TGTGCCAGCAGTGAATATTATCTCCGTCAGGGCTACACCTTC CASSEYYLRQGYTF
TRBJ2-6 - TRBV6-1 few TGTGCCAGCAGTGGGGAGGTAGACAGGGATCTAACTGGGGCCAACGTCCTGACTTTC CASSGEVDRDLTGANVLTF
TRBJ2-1 - TRBV20-1 - TGCAGTGCTAGAGATCAGAGTAGTTACTTC CSARDQSSYF
TRBJ1-6 TRBD1 TRBV20-1 - TGCAGTGGAAGACAGGGGTCAAGAGGTTCACCCCTCCACTTT CSGRQGSRGSPLHF
TRBJ2-5 TRBD1 TRBV4-3 - TGCGCCAGCCGCCAAGAGGGGGCGCGAGAGACCCAGTACTTC CASRQEGARETQYF
TRBJ2-1 TRBD2 TRBV4-3 - TGCGCCAGCAGCCAAGGGGGGACTAGCGGCAATGAGCAGTTCTTC CASSQGGTSGNEQFF
TRBJ2-3 TRBD2 TRBV23-1 few TGCGCCAGCAGTCAATCCCGACTAGCGGAGGAAGGGGATGGGCGCACAGATACGCAGTATTTT CASSQSRLAEEGDGRTDTQYF
TRBJ1-3 - TRBV10-3 - TGTGCCATCAGTGCTTACAGTGGAAACACCATATATTTT CAISAYSGNTIYF
TRBJ1-5 - TRBV12-3/TRBV12-4 few TGTGCCAGCATCACGGACGGGACATATCAGCCCCAGCATTTT CASITDGTYQPQHF
TRBJ2-5 TRBD2 TRBV5-1 - TGCGCCAGCACGAGAACTAGCGGAACGGAGACCCAGTACTTC CASTRTSGTETQYF